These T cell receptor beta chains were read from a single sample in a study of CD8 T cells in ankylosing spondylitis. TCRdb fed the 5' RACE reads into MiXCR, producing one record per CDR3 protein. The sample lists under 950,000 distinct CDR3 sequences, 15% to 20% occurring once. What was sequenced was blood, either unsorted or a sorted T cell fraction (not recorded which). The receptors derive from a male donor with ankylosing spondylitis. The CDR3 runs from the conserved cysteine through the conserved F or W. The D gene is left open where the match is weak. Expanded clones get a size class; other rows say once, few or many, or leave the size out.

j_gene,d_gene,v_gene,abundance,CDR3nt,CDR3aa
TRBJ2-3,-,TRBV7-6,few,TGTGCCAGCAGCTTAGGACGAGTCTCCACAGATACGCAGTATTTT,CASSLGRVSTDTQYF
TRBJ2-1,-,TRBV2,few,TGTGCCAGCAGTATCCGGGGGAATGAGCAGTTCTTC,CASSIRGNEQFF
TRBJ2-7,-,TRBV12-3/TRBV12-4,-,TGTGCCAGCAGCCCGCGGGGTTGGGGGGAGCAGTACTTC,CASSPRGWGEQYF
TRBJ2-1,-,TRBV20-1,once,TGCAGTGCTAGAGACCAGGACCTTATCGAAATCAGTGAGCAGTTCTTC,CSARDQDLIEISEQFF
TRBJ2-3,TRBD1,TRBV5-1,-,TGCGCCAGCAGCCCGACGGACAGGGGCCCCACAGATACGCAGTATTTT,CASSPTDRGPTDTQYF
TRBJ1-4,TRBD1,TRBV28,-,TGTGCCAGCCAGGGGGTAGCAACTAATGAAAAACTGTTTTTT,CASQGVATNEKLFF
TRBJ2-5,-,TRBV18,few,TGTGCCAGCTCATCGAACAGGGCCCAAGAGACCCAGTACTTC,CASSSNRAQETQYF
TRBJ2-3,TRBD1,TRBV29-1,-,TGCAGCGTTGCCGGGACAGTGTGGAGCCGGGATACGCAGTATTTT,CSVAGTVWSRDTQYF
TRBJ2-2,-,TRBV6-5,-,TGTGCCAGCAGTTACCTCGAGTCGGAGCTGTTTTTT,CASSYLESELFF
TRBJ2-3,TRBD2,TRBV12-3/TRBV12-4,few,TGTGCCAGCAGTACAACTAGCGGGGGAATAAGAGATACGCAGTATTTT,CASSTTSGGIRDTQYF
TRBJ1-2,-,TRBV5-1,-,TGCGCCAGCAGCTTGGAAGGGTACCCAAACAACTATGGCTACACCTTC,CASSLEGYPNNYGYTF
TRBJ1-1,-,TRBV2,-,TGTGCCAGCGGGGACTCTCCGGGCGTTGAAGCTTTCTTT,CASGDSPGVEAFF
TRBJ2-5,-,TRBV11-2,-,TGTGCCAGCAGCTTAGGAACTAAACCTCAAGAGACCCAGTACTTC,CASSLGTKPQETQYF
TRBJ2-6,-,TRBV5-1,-,TGCGCCAGCACCCAGGGCCAAGCTGTAGGGGCCAACGTCCTGACTTTC,CASTQGQAVGANVLTF
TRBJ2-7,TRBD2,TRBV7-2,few,TGTGCCAGCAGCTTAACGCTAGCGGATTCCTACGAGCAGTACTTC,CASSLTLADSYEQYF
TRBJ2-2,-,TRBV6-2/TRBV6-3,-,TGTGCCAGCAGTTACTCAACAGGGTTTTCCGGGGAGCTGTTTTTT,CASSYSTGFSGELFF
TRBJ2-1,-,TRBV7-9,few,TGTGCCAGCAGCTTACAACAGGGAGCAGACAATGAGCAGTTCTTC,CASSLQQGADNEQFF
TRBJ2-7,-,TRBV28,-,TGTGCCAGCAGCCCCCATTTGAAAGACTACGAGCAGTACTTC,CASSPHLKDYEQYF
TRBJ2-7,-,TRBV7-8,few,TGTGCCAGCAGCTTCAGGGCGGAGGGCTACGAGCAGTACTTC,CASSFRAEGYEQYF
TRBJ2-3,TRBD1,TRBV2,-,TGTGCCAGCACGGAGACAGGGGTGCCAGATACGCAGTATTTT,CASTETGVPDTQYF
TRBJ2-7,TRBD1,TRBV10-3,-,TGTGCCATCAGTGGGGGACAGGGGGTCGAGCAGTACTTC,CAISGGQGVEQYF
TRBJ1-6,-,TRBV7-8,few,TGTGCCAGCAGCCAACAGAAATCGGTCGGCTATAATTCACCCCTCCACTTT,CASSQQKSVGYNSPLHF
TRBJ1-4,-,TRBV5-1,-,TGCGCCAGCAGCTTGGCAGAACGAAGGGAAAAACTGTTTTTT,CASSLAERREKLFF
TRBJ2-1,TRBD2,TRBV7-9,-,TGTGCCAGCAGCTACCCAGCGGGGGCCCTCCATAATGAGCAGTTCTTC,CASSYPAGALHNEQFF
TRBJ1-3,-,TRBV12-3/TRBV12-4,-,TGTGCCAGCAGTTTACAGGGGCAAGGTGGAAACACCATATATTTT,CASSLQGQGGNTIYF
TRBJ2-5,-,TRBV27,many,TGTGCCAGCCCCCCCGGGGAGGAAGAGACCCAGTACTTC,CASPPGEEETQYF
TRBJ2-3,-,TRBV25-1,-,TGTGCCAGCAGTTACAACACAGATACGCAGTATTTT,CASSYNTDTQYF
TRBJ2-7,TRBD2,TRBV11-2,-,TGTGCCAGCAGCTTATATTCCTATCCTAGCGGCGATAATTACGAGCAGTACTTC,CASSLYSYPSGDNYEQYF
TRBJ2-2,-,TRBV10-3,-,TGTGCCATCAGTGAACAGGAGGAGGCCGGGGAGCTGTTTTTT,CAISEQEEAGELFF
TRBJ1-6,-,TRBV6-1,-,TGTGCCAGCAGTCCCCCCGGAGGGGCTAGCTCACCCCTCCACTTT,CASSPPGGASSPLHF
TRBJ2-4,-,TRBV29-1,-,TGCAGCGTTGTTCCGCCAGCCAAAAACATTCAGTACTTC,CSVVPPAKNIQYF
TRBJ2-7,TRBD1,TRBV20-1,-,TGCAGTGCGGAACAGGGGGCGAACGAGCAGTACTTC,CSAEQGANEQYF
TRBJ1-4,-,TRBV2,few,TGTGCCAGCATTGGGGTTGACGGTAATGAAAAACTGTTTTTT,CASIGVDGNEKLFF
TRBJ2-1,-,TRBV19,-,TGTGCCAGTAGTATCTGGGGGACCAATGAGCAGTTCTTC,CASSIWGTNEQFF
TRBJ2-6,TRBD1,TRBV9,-,TGTGCCAGCAGCCCACGGACAGGGGTCGGTGGGGCCAACGTCCTGACTTTC,CASSPRTGVGGANVLTF
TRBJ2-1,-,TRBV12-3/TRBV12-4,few,TGTGCCAGCAGTGCCCCAGGAAACTCCTACAATGAGCAGTTCTTC,CASSAPGNSYNEQFF
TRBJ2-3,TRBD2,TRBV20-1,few,TGCAGTGCTAGATTAGCGGGAAAAACGCCGGCGGGCGCAGATACGCAGTATTTT,CSARLAGKTPAGADTQYF
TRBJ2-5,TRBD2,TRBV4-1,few,TGCGCCAGCAGCGACCCCCTAGCGGACCAAGAGACCCAGTACTTC,CASSDPLADQETQYF
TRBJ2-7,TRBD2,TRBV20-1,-,TGCAGTGCTCCCATTAGCGGGAAAGCCTACGAGCAGTACTTC,CSAPISGKAYEQYF
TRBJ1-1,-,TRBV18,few,TGTGCCAGCTCACCCACGAGCCCCGGGGGGGCTGAAGCTTTCTTT,CASSPTSPGGAEAFF
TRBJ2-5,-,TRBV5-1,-,TGCGCCAGCAGCTTTGACCACTGGGGGATAGAGACCCAGTACTTC,CASSFDHWGIETQYF